This T cell receptor (beta chain) was found in a study of blood T cells in healthy people across ages. The donors, healthy Caucasians from Russia, were aged roughly 6 to 90. Each donor gave ten milliliters of peripheral blood. Sample-barcoded 5' priming and a J-beta primer mix drove a second PCR of 7 to 11 cycles. TCRdb re-derived calls from the 5' RACE reads in MiXCR, one entry per CDR3 protein. The sample holds 550,000 to 700,000 distinct CDR3 sequences, 25% to 30% seen once. On this clonotype: Antigen: not known.

Germline assignment: CDR1 MNHEY and CDR2 SVGAGI. The CDR3 contains 14 residues. Trimming took 6 bases from V and 7 from J, leaving 18 bases between them. Study-level points and caveats: Any changes in expanded clonotypes were possibly confounded, as donor CMV status remained unknown. Underestimates were what the diversity estimates from one million T cells were considered to be.

This chain uses TRBV6-5 with TRBJ1-1; D uncertain. The source material was blood. This TCR was recovered from a woman in her 70s in good health. This chain's CDR3 is CASSLEPGDFEAFF. CDR3 nucleotides: TGTGCCAGCAGCCTGGAGCCGGGAGACTTTGAAGCTTTCTTT.